This TCR beta chain was recorded in a study of blood T cell repertoires in COVID-19. About the research overall: The study drew acute and convalescent COVID-19 samples from the United States, Italy and Spain. PBMCs, B-cell-depleted T cells, or T cells provided the cDNA or gDNA that made up the material.

Per the original methods: Nucleated cell number was recorded as an estimate derived from reference gene primer amplification. Some clones are missing from TCRdb's copy, which holds only in-frame ones; the method was immunoSEQ multiplex PCR. The V and J calls and clone size were taken over from that table, and D and trimming were inferred from the DNA. Here the sample spans under 20,000 clones, roughly 91% being singletons. This clone has a single count. V was trimmed by 7 bases and J by 7 bases, leaving 16 bases between them. CDR3 length: 12 amino acids. Germline-derived CDR1 and CDR2 are SQVTM and ANQGSEA.

V gene TRBV29-1 combines with J gene TRBJ2-5; D perhaps matches TRBD2 (6 bases). The sample was peripheral blood. This TCR came from a human donor in a cohort sampled during active COVID-19. CDR3 amino acids: CSAQDYGGTQYF. CDR3 bases: TGCAGCGCACAGGACTATGGGGGGACCCAGTACTTC. The variable domain in full, with the rest retrieved from reference TRBV29-1 and TRBJ2-5, is SAVISQKPSRDICQRGTSLTIQCQVDSQVTMMFWYRQQPGQSLTLIATANQGSEATYESGFVIDKFPISRPNLTFSTLTVSNMSPEDSSIYLCSAQDYGGTQYFGPGTRLLVL.